Below, 15 T cell receptor beta chains from the same sample are listed, as sequenced in a study of shared clonotypes between healthy human individuals. Method: immunoSEQ multiplex PCR; TCRdb's copy keeps in-frame clones and lacks some. The table has under 2.5 million clones, under 95% seen once. Sequenced input: naive CD4+ T cells from PBMCs. This sample's subset: CD45RA+ positively selected. Receptors originate from a man aged 18 to 30 in good health. Some clones in this sample may be carry-over from other donors' samples.

J is TRBJ1-5 and V is TRBV28, with D possibly matching TRBD1 (6 bases). The CDR3 spans 14 residues. With 6 bases removed from V and 5 bases from J, the gap between germline ends came to 14 bases. Germline V gives CDR1 MDHEN, CDR2 SYDVKM. The CDR3 bases are TGTGCCAGCAGACCCTGGACAGTCTATCAGCCCCAGCATTTT. Protein product: CASRPWTVYQPQHF. Combining the CDR3 with reference TRBV28 and TRBJ1-5 gives the whole variable domain DVKVTQSSRYLVKRTGEKVFLECVQDMDHENMFWYRQDPGLGLRLIYFSYDVKMKEKGDIPEGYSVSREKKERFSLILESASTNQTSMYLCASRPWTVYQPQHFGDGTRLSIL.

The chain is built from TRBV6-1 and TRBJ1-5, with a weak D call TRBD1 (5 bases). CDR3 size: 13 residues. Germline V CDR1 and CDR2: MNHNS, SASEGT. Trimming removed 7 bases from V and 7 bases from J, with 14 bases in between. The CDR3 region has the DNA TGTGCCAGCACGACGGGGGGTTGGCAGCCCCAGCATTTT. This sequence encodes CASTTGGWQPQHF.

On this clone itself: This sample also contains other DNA sequences that code for the same CDR3. The chain recombines TRBV6-6 with TRBJ1-1, with D unclear. V was pared by 9 bases and J by 1 base, with 9 bases between. This CDR3 has 12 amino acids. The germline CDR1 and CDR2 sequences are MNHNY and SVGAGI (reference sequence). The CDR3 DNA follows: TGTGCCAGTATCTGGGGGAACACTGAAGCTTTCTTT. Translation gives CASIWGNTEAFF.

The V call is TRBV4-2, the J call TRBJ2-4; possibly TRBD2 for D (6 bases). The CDR3 extends over 13 amino acids. Germline loops: CDR1 LGHNA, CDR2 YNFKEQ. The V end lost 3 bases, the J end lost 10 bases, and 13 bases lay between the germline ends. Here the CDR3 DNA reads TGTGCCAGCAGCCACCGGGACTCGAAAATTCAGTACTTC. Translating it yields CASSHRDSKIQYF.

The genes are TRBV7-2 and TRBJ1-2; TRBD1 matches 10 bases. CDR3 length equals 15 residues. Germline trimming cut 5 bases from V and 8 bases from J; bases unmatched to any gene: 11. Germline V lookup: CDR1 SGHTA, CDR2 FQGNSA. The CDR3 DNA reads as TGTGCCAGCAGCCTGGTGACAGGGGGCATAGGAGGCTACACCTTC. Its translation: CASSLVTGGIGGYTF.

The V gene is TRBV10-3, the J gene TRBJ1-5, with D hard to call. V was cut by 1 base and J by 0 bases, with 4 bases left in between. CDR1 is ENHRY, CDR2 SYGVKD, per germline. The CDR3 has 14 residues. CDR3 nucleotide sequence: TGTGCCATCAGTGAGTTTGATAGCAATCAGCCCCAGCATTTT. It specifies CAISEFDSNQPQHF.

The chain is built from TRBV28 and TRBJ1-5, with D perhaps matching TRBD1 (5 bases). Between the trimmed V and J ends, which lost 8 bases and 0 bases, there was a span of 20 bases. The CDR3 spans 17 residues. Per germline, CDR1 MDHEN and CDR2 SYDVKM. The CDR3 DNA sequence: TGTGCCAGCCAACTGGAGTGGGGGGGGACTAGCAATCAGCCCCAGCATTTT. It codes for CASQLEWGGTSNQPQHF.

The rearrangement joins TRBV5-6 to TRBJ2-7; no definite D call. With 1 base removed from V and 4 bases from J, the gap between germline ends came to 6 bases. Germline V lookup: CDR1 SGHDT, CDR2 YYEEEE. The CDR3 totals 12 residues. The CDR3 spells CASSLRQYEQYF. The DNA of the CDR3 is TGTGCCAGCAGCTTGAGGCAGTACGAGCAGTACTTC.

The chain joins TRBV11-2 to TRBJ1-1; D may be TRBD1 (5 bases). V gave up 5 bases and J gave up 5 bases, with 9 bases separating them. This CDR3 spans 12 amino acids. Germline loops: CDR1 SGHAT, CDR2 FQNNGV. CDR3: CASSGGGTEAFF. For the CDR3, the DNA is TGTGCCAGCAGCGGCGGGGGGACTGAAGCTTTCTTT.

V is TRBV18 and J is TRBJ1-1; TRBD1 matches 9 bases. This CDR3 comprises 16 residues. V shed 3 bases and J 5 bases; nucleotides not matched to a gene: 10. The V gene's germline CDR1 is KGHSH and CDR2 LQKENI. CDR3 nucleotides: TGTGCCAGCTCACCCTTGGGACAGGGCTCAGGAACTGAAGCTTTCTTT. Encoded protein: CASSPLGQGSGTEAFF.

This clone was picked up one time. The chain recombines TRBV5-1 with TRBJ2-7; the match to TRBD2 covers 9 bases. The CDR3 sequence is 16 residues long. The germline gives CDR1 SGHRS, CDR2 YFSETQ. J gave up 2 bases and V 0 bases, and 6 bases lay outside the gene matches. The CDR3 here is CASSLGGSGGAYEQYF. The CDR3 DNA reads TGCGCCAGCAGCTTGGGCGGTAGCGGGGGTGCCTACGAGCAGTACTTC.

The chain couples TRBV18 to TRBJ2-1, with TRBD2 identical over 10 bases. Unmatched junction bases numbered 7, after V lost 0 bases and J lost 5 bases. Germline values: CDR1 KGHSH, CDR2 LQKENI. The length of the CDR3 is 17 residues. CDR3 sequence reads: CASSPPSRLAGDNEQFF. CDR3 DNA sequence: TGTGCCAGCTCACCACCGTCCCGTCTAGCGGGAGACAATGAGCAGTTCTTC.

The table lists this clone with a few counts. This same CDR3 is encoded by further DNA sequences in the sample. V and J are TRBV5-1 and TRBJ2-1; tentatively, D is TRBD1 or TRBD2 (6 bases each). Germline loops: CDR1 SGHRS, CDR2 YFSETQ. CDR3 size: 15 residues. Between the trimmed V and J ends, which lost 0 bases and 2 bases, there was a span of 9 bases. The CDR3 region has the DNA TGCGCCAGCAGCTTGGGCGGGACAACCTACAATGAGCAGTTCTTC. Protein: CASSLGGTTYNEQFF.

The V and J genes are TRBV7-3 and TRBJ2-1, with 8 bases fitting TRBD2. V lost 5 bases and J lost 8; bases outside the gene matches: 11. This CDR3 is built from 15 residues. Germline V gene sequence: CDR1 SGHTA, CDR2 FQGTGA. CDR3 coding DNA: TGTGCCAGCAGCCTAGCGGCTAGCGGGTCTGATGAGCAGTTCTTC. It specifies CASSLAASGSDEQFF.

The chain joins TRBV30 to TRBJ2-2; TRBD2 is a possible D gene (5 bases). The germline V gene has CDR1 GTSNPN and CDR2 SVGIG (reference sequence). V was pared by 0 bases and J by 6 bases, with 8 bases between. CDR3 length: 13 residues. CDR3 DNA sequence: TGTGCCTGGAGTGTCGTGGAGGCCGGGGAGCTGTTTTTT. Translation: CAWSVVEAGELFF.